The sequence of this TCR beta chain was determined in a study of OX40 agonist ivuxolimab in advanced cancers. Study details: Two cutaneous melanoma patients and one hepatocellular carcinoma patient, three in all, had partial responses. Regarding the study as a whole: Mean expanded clone counts were higher in CD8+ than CD4+ T cells. Individuals who were partial responders at 0.1-3.0 mg/kg had clonal expansion that ranked among the lowest.

The CDR3 sequence is 14 residues long. Germline loops: CDR1 MNHNS, CDR2 SASEGT. V lost 4 bases and J lost 5; bases outside the gene matches: 6. Autoimmune disease history or systemic immunosuppression led to patients being barred. In regard to this clone: The antigen remains unidentified.

This table comes from immunoSEQ multiplex PCR, and its TCRdb copy is limited to in-frame clones, with some not included. Among fewer than 45,000 clones, approximately 90% were seen once, and the ten largest hold over 0.55%. The chain joins TRBV6-1 to TRBJ2-7, with 9 positions matching TRBD1. Sample: CD4+ or CD8+ T cells sorted from blood, taken in a trial of the OX40 agonist ivuxolimab. The receptor's source is an adult with an advanced solid tumor such as melanoma, head and neck, liver or kidney cancer. This chain's CDR3 is CASSGGQGRNEQYF. The CDR3 nucleotides read TGTGCCAGCAGTGGGGGACAGGGTAGGAACGAGCAGTACTTC.